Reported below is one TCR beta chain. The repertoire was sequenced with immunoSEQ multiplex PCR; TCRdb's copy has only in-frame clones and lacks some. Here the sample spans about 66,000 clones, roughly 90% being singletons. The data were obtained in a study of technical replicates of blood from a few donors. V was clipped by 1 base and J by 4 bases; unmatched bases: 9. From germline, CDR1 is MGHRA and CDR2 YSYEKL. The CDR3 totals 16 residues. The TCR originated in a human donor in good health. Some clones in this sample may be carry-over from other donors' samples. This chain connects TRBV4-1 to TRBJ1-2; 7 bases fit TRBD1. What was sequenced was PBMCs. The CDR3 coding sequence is TGCGCCAGCAGCCAAGGAGGAGGGGACAGAATCTATGGCTACACCTTC. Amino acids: CASSQGGGDRIYGYTF.